These T cell receptor beta chains were read from a single sample in a study of blood T cell repertoires in COVID-19. Data came from immunoSEQ multiplex PCR; TCRdb stores just in-frame clones and leaves some out. The sample lists a few hundred thousand clones; almost 90% were seen once. The sequenced sample was peripheral blood. These receptors all stem from a woman aged 35 to 49 with COVID-19, enrolled during active disease. Each CDR3 is given with its conserved first and last residue. D genes are given only for firm matches. Clone sizes are given selectively: once, few, many, or a class where the clone is expanded.

v_gene	abundance	d_gene	j_gene	CDR3aa	CDR3nt
TRBV19	.	TRBD2	TRBJ2-3	CASSAGGNPDTQYF	TGTGCCAGTAGTGCGGGGGGAAACCCAGATACGCAGTATTTT
TRBV10-3	.	.	TRBJ1-3	CAISTGFKDTIYF	TGTGCCATCAGTACAGGGTTCAAAGACACCATATATTTT
TRBV27	.	TRBD1	TRBJ1-3	CASSFSGDRLAGNTIYF	TGTGCCAGCAGTTTCTCAGGGGACAGACTAGCTGGAAACACCATATATTTT
TRBV10-1	.	.	TRBJ1-6	CASSEQVSGSPLHF	TGCGCCAGCAGTGAGCAGGTTAGCGGATCACCCCTCCACTTT
TRBV6-5	.	TRBD1	TRBJ1-1	CASSYSPGGNGEAFF	TGTGCCAGCAGTTACTCGCCAGGGGGCAATGGTGAAGCTTTCTTT
TRBV9	.	TRBD1	TRBJ1-1	CASSPVRGPGTEAFF	TGTGCCAGCAGCCCAGTGAGGGGGCCGGGCACTGAAGCTTTCTTT
TRBV25-1	.	.	TRBJ2-1	CASSSTIYNEQFF	TGTGCCAGCAGTTCGACTATCTACAATGAGCAGTTCTTC
TRBV5-1	.	TRBD2	TRBJ2-5	CASSSGLAGRQETQYF	TGCGCCAGCAGCTCTGGACTAGCGGGAAGACAAGAGACCCAGTACTTC
TRBV3-1/TRBV3-2	once	.	TRBJ1-1	CASSQAQGRAAFF	TGTGCCAGCAGCCAAGCACAGGGACGGGCAGCTTTCTTT
TRBV18	.	.	TRBJ1-5	CASSMDSVQPQHF	TGTGCCAGCTCAATGGACAGCGTCCAGCCCCAGCATTTT
TRBV5-1	.	TRBD2	TRBJ2-3	CASSLEAGPYTDTQYF	TGCGCCAGCAGCTTGGAAGCGGGGCCCTACACAGATACGCAGTATTTT
TRBV5-1	.	.	TRBJ2-3	CASSLAAGSKTDTQYF	TGCGCCAGCAGCTTGGCGGCGGGATCTAAAACAGATACGCAGTATTTT
TRBV2	once	TRBD1	TRBJ1-1	CASSSNRGHSEAFF	TGTGCCAGCAGTTCAAACAGGGGGCACTCTGAAGCTTTCTTT
TRBV19	.	.	TRBJ2-1	CASSTAGTGAYNEQFF	TGTGCCAGTAGTACCGCCGGGACGGGAGCTTACAATGAGCAGTTCTTC
TRBV19	.	.	TRBJ1-5	CASSIGDSRNQPQHF	TGTGCCAGTAGTATAGGCGACAGTCGCAATCAGCCCCAGCATTTT
TRBV9	.	TRBD2	TRBJ2-3	CASSVDSGLHTDTQYF	TGTGCCAGCAGCGTAGATAGCGGGCTTCACACAGATACGCAGTATTTT
TRBV5-1	.	TRBD1	TRBJ2-7	CASSFGLSFGTGVDEQYF	TGCGCCAGCAGCTTTGGTCTGTCTTTTGGGACAGGGGTCGACGAGCAGTACTTC
TRBV5-1	once	TRBD2	TRBJ2-2	CASSPSRTSGRGSGELFF	TGCGCCAGCAGCCCCTCACGGACTAGCGGGAGGGGGTCCGGGGAGCTGTTTTTT
TRBV6-5	.	TRBD1	TRBJ1-5	CASLFFGTENQPQHF	TGTGCCAGTCTCTTTTTCGGGACAGAAAATCAGCCCCAGCATTTT
TRBV28	.	TRBD2	TRBJ2-1	CASRPRSSGPYNEQFF	TGTGCCAGCAGGCCCCGCTCTAGCGGGCCATACAATGAGCAGTTCTTC
TRBV2	once	TRBD1	TRBJ1-2	CATTPGQGNWYGYTF	TGTGCCACCACCCCGGGACAGGGAAACTGGTATGGCTACACCTTC
TRBV19	.	TRBD2	TRBJ2-1	CASSGRGTSGDEQFF	TGTGCCAGTAGTGGACGGGGGACTAGCGGCGATGAGCAGTTCTTC
TRBV6-2/TRBV6-3	many	.	TRBJ1-6	CASSWASGLSPLHF	TGTGCCAGCAGTTGGGCCTCAGGCCTGTCACCCCTCCACTTT